The TCR beta chain described here comes from a study of cytomegalovirus exposure and HLA in healthy donors. The overall study: Sequencing of about 200 million T cells in an earlier analysis found 120 million or so unique TCR beta sequences. The study's findings and limits: Relative to the roughly 700-donor mean, N-insertions were reportedly fewer in an Asian-associated ancestry cluster in a later analysis. Previous analysis showed most TCR beta V segments were productive about 90% or about 30% of the time. Overall, roughly 150 TCR beta chains were annotated as cytomegalovirus-associated.

The PCR made use of 60 Vbeta and 13 Jbeta primers. Some clones are missing from TCRdb's copy, which holds only in-frame ones; the method was immunoSEQ multiplex PCR. The data hold about 130,000 clones, with 80% to 90% observed a single time. The count of this clone is one. What it binds is not known. This CDR3 spans 14 amino acids. The V and J ends lost 2 bases and 3 bases, in that order; junction bases with no gene match: 2. From germline, CDR1 is SGHVS and CDR2 FQNEAQ. The TCR originated in a woman between 40 and 50 years old in good health and CMV-seropositive. V and J are TRBV7-8 and TRBJ1-2; 8 positions match TRBD1. Sample: PBMCs. The CDR3 protein is CASSLLTGDYGYTF. Written as DNA, the CDR3 is TGTGCCAGCAGCTTATTGACAGGGGACTATGGCTACACCTTC.